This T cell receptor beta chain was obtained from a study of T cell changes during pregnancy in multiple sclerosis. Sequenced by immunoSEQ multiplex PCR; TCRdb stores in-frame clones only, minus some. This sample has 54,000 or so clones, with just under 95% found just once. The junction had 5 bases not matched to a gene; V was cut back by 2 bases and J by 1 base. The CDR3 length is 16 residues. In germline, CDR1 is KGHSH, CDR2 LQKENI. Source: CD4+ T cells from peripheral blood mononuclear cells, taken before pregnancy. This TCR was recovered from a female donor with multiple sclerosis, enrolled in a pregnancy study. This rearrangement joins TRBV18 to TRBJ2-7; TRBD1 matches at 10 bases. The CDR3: CASSPTGTGDSYEQYF. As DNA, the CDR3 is TGTGCCAGCTCACCAACTGGGACAGGGGATTCCTACGAGCAGTACTTC.